A single sample gave rise to the 18 T cell receptor beta chains below, sequenced in a study of cytomegalovirus exposure and HLA in healthy donors. In the PCR, 60 Vbeta and 13 Jbeta primers were used. Profiled with immunoSEQ multiplex PCR; TCRdb holds only in-frame clones, not every one. The sample contains about 170,000 clones, approximately 80% of which appear only once. The sequenced sample was PBMCs. These receptors originate from a male donor in good health and CMV-seronegative.

This clone was seen just once. The chain employs TRBV7-9 and TRBJ2-7; D unresolved. The CDR3 runs to 15 residues. Per the germline V gene, CDR1 is SEHNR and CDR2 is FQNEAQ (reference sequence). V was shortened by 9 bases and J by 5 bases, with 23 bases between the two germline ends. CDR3 nucleotide sequence: TGTGCCAGAGCCCAGAAGACTGTTTGTAGAGACGAGCAGTACTTC. Its protein is CARAQKTVCRDEQYF.

This clone was observed a few times. The chain joins TRBV5-6 to TRBJ1-5; perhaps TRBD1 as D (5 bases). Germline CDR1 reads SGHDT; CDR2 reads YYEEEE. The CDR3 length is 15 residues. The germline V and J ends were trimmed by 2 bases and 2 bases, with 11 bases remaining between them. The CDR3 DNA reads as TGTGCCAGCAGCTTTCGGGGGATTGGCAATCAGCCCCAGCATTTT. This encodes CASSFRGIGNQPQHF.

J is TRBJ1-1 and V is TRBV6-5; D may be TRBD1 (6 bases). V lost 5 bases to trimming and J lost 10 bases, with 11 bases between them. The CDR3 consists of 11 residues. Germline CDR1 reads MNHEY; CDR2 reads SVGAGI. For the CDR3, the DNA is TGTGCCAGCAGTACGGGAGGGGGAGCTTTCTTT. It yields the protein CASSTGGGAFF.

The chain recombines TRBV19 with TRBJ2-3, with 9 bases matching TRBD2. From germline, CDR1 is LNHDA and CDR2 SQIVND (reference sequence). The V and J ends lost 2 bases and 6 bases, in that order; junction bases with no gene match: 6. The CDR3 runs to 15 residues. CDR3 sequence (DNA): TGTGCCAGTAGTATAAATGTAGCGGGGGATGATACGCAGTATTTT. This encodes CASSINVAGDDTQYF.

This clone showed up just a few times. The chain recombines TRBV2 with TRBJ2-2; 10 nucleotides line up with TRBD2. Losses at the gene ends were 7 bases for V and 7 bases for J; bases not matched to a gene: 6. CDR3 length: 14 amino acids. The germline V gene encodes CDR1 SNHLY and CDR2 FYNNEI. The CDR3 region is CASKASGSGGELFF. The CDR3, as DNA: TGTGCCAGCAAGGCTAGCGGGAGTGGCGGGGAGCTGTTTTTT.

The V and J genes are TRBV14 and TRBJ2-2; D unclear. The V end was cut by 3 bases, the J end by 2 bases, with 10 bases between. This CDR3 contains 15 residues. Germline assignment: CDR1 SGHDN and CDR2 FVKESK. CDR3 coding DNA: TGTGCCAGCAGCCATGGCCTCTTAAACACCGGGGAGCTGTTTTTT. The encoded protein is CASSHGLLNTGELFF.

The rearrangement uses TRBV5-1 and TRBJ1-1; weak D call: TRBD1 (6 bases). Germline V lookup: CDR1 SGHRS, CDR2 YFSETQ. The CDR3 has 13 amino acids. With 4 bases removed from V and 8 bases from J, the gap between germline ends came to 15 bases. CDR3 bases: TGCGCCAGCAGCAAGGGACCGAGGGGGGAAGCTTTCTTT. Translating gives CASSKGPRGEAFF.

V is TRBV5-6 and J is TRBJ2-2; unclear D gene. Germline loops: CDR1 SGHDT, CDR2 YYEEEE. Trimming removed 4 bases at V and 0 bases at J, with 19 bases between. The CDR3 length is 18 residues. This CDR3 is CASSTLDTEFANTGELFF. For the CDR3, the DNA is TGTGCCAGCAGCACGTTAGACACCGAGTTCGCGAACACCGGGGAGCTGTTTTTT.

V and J are TRBV4-1 and TRBJ2-2; 16 bases align to TRBD2. This CDR3 has 21 amino acids. The trim removed 3 bases at V and 2 bases at J, leaving 12 bases unmatched. Looked up from germline, CDR1 is MGHRA and CDR2 is YSYEKL. CDR3 nucleotides: TGCGCCAGCAGCCATCCTACCGGGACTAGCGGGAGGGCCATTAACACCGGGGAGCTGTTTTTT. The encoded protein is CASSHPTGTSGRAINTGELFF.

V and J are TRBV18 and TRBJ2-5; D is undetermined. The germline gives CDR1 KGHSH, CDR2 LQKENI. V was clipped by 2 bases and J by 1 base, with 5 bases between them. CDR3 size: 13 residues. The CDR3 DNA follows: TGTGCCAGCTCACCATCCGGCCAAGAGACCCAGTACTTC. Its translation: CASSPSGQETQYF.

Concerning this clone itself: The junction departs from the called germline gene at one end, perhaps through a read error. This sequence joins TRBV9 and TRBJ2-1; 7 bases match TRBD1. This CDR3 is built from 17 residues. Germline-derived CDR1 and CDR2 are SGDLS and YYNGEE. The CDR3, as DNA: TGTGCCGGCAGCCCCGTTAGGGGACAGAGCTCCTACAATGAGCAGTTCTTC. This sequence encodes CAGSPVRGQSSYNEQFF. The complete variable domain, with remaining parts taken from reference TRBV9 and TRBJ2-1, reads DSGVTQTPKHLITATGQRVTLRCSPRSGDLSVYWYQQSLDQGLQFLIQYYNGEERAKGNILERFSAQQFPDLHSELNLSSLELGDSALYFCAGSPVRGQSSYNEQFFGPGTRLTVL.

The chain couples TRBV27 to TRBJ1-1; 10 nucleotides match TRBD1. Germline V gives CDR1 MNHEY, CDR2 SMNVEV (reference sequence). This CDR3 comprises 14 residues. V shed 5 bases and J 3 bases; nucleotides not matched to a gene: 3. DNA for the CDR3: TGTGCCAGCAGTAAGACAGGGGGCGACACTGAAGCTTTCTTT. Translation gives CASSKTGGDTEAFF.

This chain links TRBV4-3 with TRBJ2-5; 11 positions match TRBD2. Trimming cost V 0 bases and J 5 bases; bases outside gene matches: 14. This CDR3 contains 19 residues. Germline V gene data show CDR1 as LGHNA and CDR2 as YSLEER. The CDR3 protein is CASSQDLAGGPVGDETQYF. CDR3 bases: TGCGCCAGCAGCCAAGATTTAGCGGGAGGGCCGGTCGGGGATGAGACCCAGTACTTC.

The genes are TRBV7-3 and TRBJ2-3; 7 positions match TRBD1. CDR1 and CDR2 from the germline V gene are SGHTA and FQGTGA. After removal of 5 bases from V and 0 bases from J, the junction contained 5 bases not matched to a gene. The CDR3 has 15 amino acids. As DNA, the CDR3 is TGTGCCAGCAGCCGACAGGGATCTAGCACAGATACGCAGTATTTT. It encodes CASSRQGSSTDTQYF.

The rearrangement links TRBV10-3 to TRBJ2-7, with 9 nucleotides matching TRBD1. The CDR3 sequence is 14 residues long. CDR1 and CDR2 from the germline V gene are ENHRY and SYGVKD. V was pared by 5 bases and J by 1 base, with 3 bases of the junction left unmatched. Written as DNA, the CDR3 is TGTGCCATCAGTCCGGGACAGGGATCCTACGAGCAGTACTTC. This codes for CAISPGQGSYEQYF.

The chain employs TRBV19 and TRBJ2-5; 13 nucleotides agree with TRBD2. Germline CDR1 reads LNHDA; CDR2 reads SQIVND (reference sequence). The length of the CDR3 is 15 residues. The junction had 12 bases not matched to a gene; V was cut back by 10 bases and J by 7 bases. The CDR3, as DNA: TGTGCCACCGCTTTACTAGCGGGAGGGCCAGGGACCCAGTACTTC. This gives the protein CATALLAGGPGTQYF.

The V and J genes are TRBV2 and TRBJ2-1; 7 bases line up with TRBD2. CDR3 length: 14 amino acids. After removal of 6 bases from V and 7 bases from J, the junction contained 9 bases not matched to a gene. The germline gives CDR1 SNHLY, CDR2 FYNNEI. The CDR3 DNA sequence: TGTGCCAGCAGCGGACTAGTATTAGGGAATGAGCAGTTCTTC. This codes for CASSGLVLGNEQFF.

This chain uses TRBV5-4 with TRBJ2-1, with 10 bases matching TRBD2. CDR1 SGHNT and CDR2 YYREEE come from the germline V gene (reference sequence). The V gene end was trimmed by 1 base and the J gene end by 9 bases; junction bases not matched to a gene: 4. This CDR3 spans 14 amino acids. CDR3 residues: CASSLLAGDGEQFF. The CDR3 DNA reads as TGTGCCAGCAGCTTGCTAGCGGGAGACGGTGAGCAGTTCTTC.